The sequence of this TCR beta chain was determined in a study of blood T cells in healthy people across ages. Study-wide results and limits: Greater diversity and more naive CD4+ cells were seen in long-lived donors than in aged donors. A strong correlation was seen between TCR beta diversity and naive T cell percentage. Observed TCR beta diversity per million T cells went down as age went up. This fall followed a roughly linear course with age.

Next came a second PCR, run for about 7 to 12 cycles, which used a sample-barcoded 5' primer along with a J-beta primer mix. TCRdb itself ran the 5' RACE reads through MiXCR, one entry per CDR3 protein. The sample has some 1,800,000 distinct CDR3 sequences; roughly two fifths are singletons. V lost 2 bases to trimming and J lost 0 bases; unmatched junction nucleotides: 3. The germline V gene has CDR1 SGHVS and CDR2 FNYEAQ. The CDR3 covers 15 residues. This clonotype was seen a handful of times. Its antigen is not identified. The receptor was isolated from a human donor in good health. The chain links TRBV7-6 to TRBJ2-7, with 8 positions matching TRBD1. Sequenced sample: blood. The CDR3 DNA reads TGTGCCAGCAGCTTACAGGGGGCGGCCTCCTACGAGCAGTACTTC. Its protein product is CASSLQGAASYEQYF. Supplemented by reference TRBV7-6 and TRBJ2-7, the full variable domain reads GAGVSQSPRYKVTKRGQDVALRCDPISGHVSLYWYRQALGQGPEFLTYFNYEAQQDKSGLPNDRFSAERPEGSISTLTIQRTEQRDSAMYRCASSLQGAASYEQYFGPGTRLTVT.